This TCR beta chain was recorded in a study of metastatic and nonmetastatic thyroid tumors. On the study more broadly: Comparative analysis of repertoires was undertaken across blood and tumor or nodule tissue obtained from malignant and benign thyroid patients.

This clone was counted ten times or more. Via MiXCR, TCRdb re-called the PCR reads. The data contain approximately 15,000 clones, roughly 13% of them singletons. Among the patients, none had received any treatment before thyroid surgery. Per germline, CDR1 KGHSH and CDR2 LQKENI. V lost 3 bases to trimming and J lost 1 base, with 10 bases between them. The CDR3 loop spans 15 amino acids. This chain joins TRBV18 and TRBJ2-1; D assignment may be TRBD1 or TRBD2 (5 bases each). Source material: blood. The sequence came from a female donor with papillary thyroid cancer or a benign thyroid nodule (not recorded which). Some clones in this sample may be carry-over from other donors' samples. The CDR3 here is CASSPMGDSYNEQFF. CDR3 in DNA: TGTGCCAGCTCACCTATGGGGGATTCCTACAATGAGCAGTTCTTC. Based on the CDR3 plus reference TRBV18 and TRBJ2-1, the full variable domain is NAGVMQNPRHLVRRRGQEARLRCSPMKGHSHVYWYRQLPEEGLKFMVYLQKENIIDESGMPKERFSAEFPKEGPSILRIQQVVRGDSAAYFCASSPMGDSYNEQFFGPGTRLTVL.